Listed below are T cell receptor beta chains from one sample, sequenced in a study of blood T cells in healthy people across ages. Each CDR3 protein is one row after TCRdb ran MiXCR on the 5' RACE reads. This table has about 730,000 distinct CDR3 sequences, approximately 43% appearing once. The sequenced sample consisted of blood. These TCRs come from a woman aged 60-75 years in good health. CDR3s include the opening cysteine and the closing phenylalanine or tryptophan. The D gene is left open where the match is weak. Clone size is stated in some rows and not others, as once, few, many or a class when expanded.

j_call | d_call | clone_size | v_call | cdr3_nt | cdr3_aa
TRBJ2-1 | TRBD2 | many | TRBV12-3/TRBV12-4 | TGTGCCAGCAGTCGACAAGCGGGAGAGGTCAATGAGCAGTTCTTC | CASSRQAGEVNEQFF
TRBJ1-5 | - | few | TRBV20-1 | TGCAGTGCTTTAGATGGACAGACTATCAATCAGCCCCAGCATTTT | CSALDGQTINQPQHF
TRBJ2-3 | - | - | TRBV7-9 | TGTGCCAGCAGCGTAACCGCCGGGGGATACGCGTATTTT | CASSVTAGGYAYF
TRBJ2-2 | - | - | TRBV5-6 | TGTGCCAGCGCGTGGGGTAGCGGGGAGCTGTTTTTT | CASAWGSGELFF
TRBJ2-7 | - | - | TRBV20-1 | TGCAGTGCTAACAGGTCCCCCTACGAGCAGTACTTC | CSANRSPYEQYF
TRBJ2-1 | - | - | TRBV15 | TGTGCCACCAGCGACGACAACTACAATGAGCAGTTCTTC | CATSDDNYNEQFF
TRBJ1-5 | - | few | TRBV7-2 | TGTGCCAGCAGCTTAAGACGGACTAATCAGCCCCAGCATTTT | CASSLRRTNQPQHF
TRBJ2-7 | - | - | TRBV12-3/TRBV12-4 | TGTGCCAGCAGTCCTCCGTCGTCTTACTACGAGCAGTACTTC | CASSPPSSYYEQYF
TRBJ2-3 | - | few | TRBV6-6 | TGTGCCTATCGGGAGAGGGATTGGGATACGCAGTATTTT | CAYRERDWDTQYF
TRBJ2-7 | TRBD2 | once | TRBV6-5 | TGTGCCAGCAGTTCTCAGAACCCGGGCGGGGGGTCCTACAATGAGCAGTACTTC | CASSSQNPGGGSYNEQYF
TRBJ1-1 | TRBD1 | - | TRBV11-1 | TGTGCCAGCAGCTATCGGACAGGGGGCGTCTCTGAAGCTTTCTTT | CASSYRTGGVSEAFF
TRBJ2-5 | - | - | TRBV15 | TGTGCCACCAGCAGAGAAAGGGGGGTCCAGACCCAGTACTTC | CATSRERGVQTQYF
TRBJ1-1 | - | - | TRBV6-5 | TGTGCCAGCAGTTACCGAGGACAGCGGGGAGCTTTCTTT | CASSYRGQRGAFF
TRBJ2-1 | - | - | TRBV7-2 | TGTGCCAGCAGCCTCCCAGGGATCCTAAGGGGCAATGAGCAGTTCTTC | CASSLPGILRGNEQFF
TRBJ2-5 | - | - | TRBV28 | TGTGCCAGCAGAGTTATGGGGGAGACGGAGACCCAGTACTTC | CASRVMGETETQYF
TRBJ1-6 | - | - | TRBV15 | TGTGCCACCACCGGACCATGGACTTATTCACCCCTCCACTTT | CATTGPWTYSPLHF
TRBJ2-1 | TRBD1 | - | TRBV6-5 | TGTGCCGGCAGTGACCGGGACAGGACTTATGAGCAGTTCTTC | CAGSDRDRTYEQFF
TRBJ1-5 | TRBD1 | - | TRBV4-1 | TGCGCCAGCAGCCTATCGGGACAGACCGATCAGCCCCAGCATTTT | CASSLSGQTDQPQHF
TRBJ1-1 | - | few | TRBV6-1 | TGTGCCAGCAGTGAAGGGCAGAACACTGAAGCTTTCTTT | CASSEGQNTEAFF
TRBJ2-7 | TRBD1 | many | TRBV5-1 | TGCGCCAGCAGCGCCCCGGGACAGGGGAACTACGAGCAGTACTTC | CASSAPGQGNYEQYF
TRBJ1-6 | - | - | TRBV12-3/TRBV12-4 | TGTGCCAGCACTCCCTTCGGTAGTTTTAATTCACCCCTCCACTTT | CASTPFGSFNSPLHF
TRBJ1-1 | TRBD1 | - | TRBV10-3 | TGTGCCATCAGTGTGGACAGGGGGACGAACACTGAAGCTTTCTTT | CAISVDRGTNTEAFF
TRBJ2-7 | TRBD2 | few | TRBV27 | TGTGCCAGCAGTGTACCCCCTTCGGGGGGTATGTTGGGCGAGCAGTACTTC | CASSVPPSGGMLGEQYF
TRBJ2-5 | - | - | TRBV18 | TGTGCCAGCTCACCACTAGCCCAAGAGACCCAGTACTTC | CASSPLAQETQYF
TRBJ1-5 | - | - | TRBV20-1 | TGCACCATAGGACGGCAAAATCAGCCCCAGCATTTT | CTIGRQNQPQHF
TRBJ2-3 | - | - | TRBV29-1 | TGCAGCGCCTCAGAGGGTAGCACAGATACGCAGTATTTT | CSASEGSTDTQYF
TRBJ2-4 | - | - | TRBV6-1 | TGTGCCAGCGCCCCCTCCAAAAACATTCAGTACTTC | CASAPSKNIQYF
TRBJ2-7 | - | - | TRBV30 | TGTGCCTGGAGTGTAATACAGGGATACGAGCAGTACTTC | CAWSVIQGYEQYF
TRBJ2-1 | TRBD2 | - | TRBV2 | TGTGCCAGCAGTCCGGGACTAGCAATTAAGAATGAGCAGTTCTTC | CASSPGLAIKNEQFF
TRBJ1-2 | - | few | TRBV20-1 | TGCAGTGCTAGCCCCATGGGGGGACTCGAGAACTATGGTTACACCTTC | CSASPMGGLENYGYTF
TRBJ2-1 | TRBD1 | - | TRBV10-3 | TGTGCCATCCAAGGGGGGACAGGTTTATACAATGAGCAGTTCTTC | CAIQGGTGLYNEQFF
TRBJ2-2 | - | - | TRBV2 | TGTGCCAGCGGATCCCACGGCGGGGGGGAGCTGTTTTTT | CASGSHGGGELFF
TRBJ2-1 | TRBD2 | - | TRBV29-1 | TGCAGCGTTGTTCCATTTCTAGCGGGAACCTACAATGAGCAGTTCTTC | CSVVPFLAGTYNEQFF
TRBJ2-6 | - | - | TRBV6-2/TRBV6-3 | TGTGCCAGCACCCCCTGGGGGTCTGGGGCCAACGTCCTGACTTTC | CASTPWGSGANVLTF
TRBJ2-3 | TRBD2 | many | TRBV20-1 | TGCAGTGCTATTATCTCCACTAGCGGGGACACAGATACGCAGTATTTT | CSAIISTSGDTDTQYF
TRBJ2-7 | - | - | TRBV2 | TGTGCCAGCAGTGAATTATGGGGGGTCATGACCGAGCAGTACTTC | CASSELWGVMTEQYF
TRBJ1-5 | - | - | TRBV20-1 | TGCAGTGCCCCAGGGAGGGATCAGCCCCAGCATTTT | CSAPGRDQPQHF
TRBJ2-2 | TRBD2 | - | TRBV4-3 | TGCGCCAGCAGGACTAGCGGGACGGACACCGGGGAGCTGTTTTTT | CASRTSGTDTGELFF
TRBJ2-7 | TRBD1 | few | TRBV5-1 | TGCGCCAGCAGGGATGGGACAGGGGACGAGCAGTACTTC | CASRDGTGDEQYF
TRBJ2-5 | - | - | TRBV15 | TGTGCCACCAGCAGAGAACAGGGGAGGGCCTACGAGGAGTACTTC | CATSREQGRAYEEYF
TRBJ1-2 | - | - | TRBV6-5 | TGTGCCAGCAGTTACTCGATGTCCCGGGGCGTTTATGGCTACACCTTC | CASSYSMSRGVYGYTF
TRBJ2-1 | - | - | TRBV25-1 | TGCGCCAGCAGTTGGGACCTGGGGGCAGGTGAGCAGTTCTTC | CASSWDLGAGEQFF